The present entry profiles one T cell receptor beta chain with its context. What it recognizes is unknown. These data belong to a study of cytomegalovirus exposure and HLA in healthy donors. General study findings and limits: In all likelihood, a cluster of highly shared sequence variants was a sequencing artifact. The study had only CMV serostatus as immune exposure information.

CDR3 length equals 14 residues. V lost 4 bases to trimming and J lost 2 bases, with 9 bases between them. Germline CDR1 and CDR2: LNHDA and SQIVND (reference sequence). 60 Vbeta and 13 Jbeta primers were used in PCR. Sequenced by immunoSEQ multiplex PCR; TCRdb stores in-frame clones only, minus some. The table lists around 300,000 clones, 72% of them singletons, with approximately 2.5% in the top ten. The donors, nominally healthy at sampling, likely had unrecorded immune exposures. This chain links TRBV19 with TRBJ1-3, with unresolved D. This clonotype originated in a female donor in good health and CMV-seronegative. Sequenced input: PBMCs. The CDR3 nucleotides read TGTGCCAGTAGTACCCGGGGAACTGGAAACACCATATATTTT. Its translation: CASSTRGTGNTIYF.